The present entry profiles one T cell receptor (beta chain) with its context. Its target is unknown. The assay was immunoSEQ multiplex PCR, and TCRdb's table has in-frame clones only and misses some. The table lists around 1 million clones, 70% to 85% of them singletons. The CDR3 has 20 amino acids. V shed 4 bases and J 1 base; nucleotides not matched to a gene: 14. Germline loops: CDR1 SGHNT, CDR2 YYREEE (reference sequence). The entry originates in a study of shared clonotypes between healthy human individuals. Study findings and constraints: In the sorted subsets, rarefaction showed sequencing was incomplete despite large depth. Clonotype sharing levels among donors were expected to vary with sequencing depth. Larger estimated richness was generally recorded for naive subsets relative to memory subsets. Limited genetic and exposure-history diversity came from having few donors.

Sequences were obtained from memory CD4+ T cells sorted from blood. Subset: CD45RA-negative fraction. This clonotype was sampled from a man aged 18 to 30 in good health. The rearrangement links TRBV5-4 to TRBJ2-7, with 16 bases aligning to TRBD2. CDR3 DNA sequence: TGTGCCAGCAGCCGGATACCAGGGACTAGCGGGGGGGCCCGGTCCTACGAGCAGTACTTC. Its protein product is CASSRIPGTSGGARSYEQYF.